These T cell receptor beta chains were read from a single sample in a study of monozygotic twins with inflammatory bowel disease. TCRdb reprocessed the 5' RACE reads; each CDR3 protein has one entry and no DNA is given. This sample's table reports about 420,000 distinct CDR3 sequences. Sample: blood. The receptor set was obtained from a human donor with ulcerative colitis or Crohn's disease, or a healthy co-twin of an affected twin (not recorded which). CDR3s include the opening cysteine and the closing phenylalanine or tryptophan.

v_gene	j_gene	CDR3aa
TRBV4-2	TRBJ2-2	CASSQDQPGELFF
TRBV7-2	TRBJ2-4	CASSRRLAGRNIQYF
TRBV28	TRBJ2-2	CASSPRGGRNTGELFF
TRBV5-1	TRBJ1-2	CASSLGTGDGYTF
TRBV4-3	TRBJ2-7	CASSRSDTYEQYF
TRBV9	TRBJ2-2	CASSPRGTGGIGELFF
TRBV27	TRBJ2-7	CASGFGHRLQYF
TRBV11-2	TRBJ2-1	CASTLRVRRDNEQFF
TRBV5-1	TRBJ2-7	CASSTGTLYEQYF
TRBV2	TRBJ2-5	CASLGLAGKETQYF
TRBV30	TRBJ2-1	CAWTPGTSGYNEQFF
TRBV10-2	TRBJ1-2	CASSESSRRVGGYTF
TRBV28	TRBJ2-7	CASRVRRGGSYEQYF
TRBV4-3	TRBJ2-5	CASSQGESGSGSQETQYF
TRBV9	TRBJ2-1	CASSEGGWVYNEQFF
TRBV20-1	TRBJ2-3	CIVAGVADTQYF
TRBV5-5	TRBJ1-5	CASSPVQGWSNQPQHF
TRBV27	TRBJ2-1	CASSLGRPDNEQFF
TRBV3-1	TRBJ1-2	CASSLAGTSNLWGYTF
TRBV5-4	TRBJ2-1	CASSSAAKAGGYNEQFF
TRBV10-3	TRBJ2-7	CAISDGTSGDLYEQYF
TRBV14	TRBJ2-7	CASSLLWDYEQYF
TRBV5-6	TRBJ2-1	CASRYAGTAMFNEQFF
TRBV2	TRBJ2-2	CASSESRGSGSLNTGELFF
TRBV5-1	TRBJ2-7	CASSLPGTSRSVEQYF
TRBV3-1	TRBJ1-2	CASSQGLANTF
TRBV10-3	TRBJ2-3	CAIRAGDALRTSTDTQYF
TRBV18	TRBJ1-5	CASSRQGSNQPQHF
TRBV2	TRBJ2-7	CASSGRSYEQYF
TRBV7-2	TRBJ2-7	CASSQDGSSYEQYF
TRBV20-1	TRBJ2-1	CSAPSSYNEQFF
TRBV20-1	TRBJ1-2	CSARDGQLINYGYTF
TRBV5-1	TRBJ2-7	CASSLAGEETYEQYF
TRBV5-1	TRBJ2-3	CASSFGGVRTDTQYF
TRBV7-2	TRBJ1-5	CASSTRVDQPQHF
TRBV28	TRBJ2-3	CASSPGGGSRTDTQYF
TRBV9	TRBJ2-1	CASSVEGGAYNEQFF
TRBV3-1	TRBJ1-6	CASSQARRLWNSPLHF
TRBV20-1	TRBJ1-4	CSARGFGQPKATNEKLFF
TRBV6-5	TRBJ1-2	CASSGGTYGYTF
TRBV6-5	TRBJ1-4	CASSYLSPGIGEKLFF
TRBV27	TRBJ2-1	CASSPWTRGTYNEQFF
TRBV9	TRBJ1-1	CASSVEQLNGLRLMNTEAFF
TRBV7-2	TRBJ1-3	CASSPTASGNTIYF
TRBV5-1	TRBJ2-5	CASSLWQSGETQYF
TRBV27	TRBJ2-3	CASRPSTRRSTDTQYF
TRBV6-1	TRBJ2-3	CASRPGLGGRAGTDTQYF
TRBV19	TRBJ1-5	CASSILEGVIGVQPQHF
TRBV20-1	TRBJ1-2	CSAKEGGQLGGYTF
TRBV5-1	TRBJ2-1	CASSPPGLAGPYNEQFF
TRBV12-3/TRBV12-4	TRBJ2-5	CASSFMPGETQYF
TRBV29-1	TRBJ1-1	CSVYRGREAFF
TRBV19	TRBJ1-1	CASSFTWNTEAFF
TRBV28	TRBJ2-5	CASSEGSEETQYF
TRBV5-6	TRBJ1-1	CASSFVPTVSGNTEAFF
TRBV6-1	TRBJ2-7	CASRTGQGSCYEQYF
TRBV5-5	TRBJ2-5	CASSLLQGQETQYF
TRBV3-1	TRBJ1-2	CASSHPGQGTIGYTF